This T cell receptor beta chain was obtained from a study of T-cell memory formation after mild COVID-19. Across the study: The study found TCR clusters largely donor specific.

The CDR3 covers 13 residues. The ends lost 3 bases at V and 3 bases at J; junction bases unmatched: 2. The germline gives CDR1 SGHTS, CDR2 YDEGEE. 5'RACE primed at constant segments yielded TCR alpha and TCR beta cDNA libraries bearing sample barcodes and UMIs. TCRdb used MiXCR to reprocess the 5' RACE reads, holding one entry per CDR3 protein. The top ten hold about a fifth of the sample, which has hundreds of thousands of distinct CDR3 sequences, 15% to 20% seen once. This clonotype was detected only a few times. Its antigen is unknown. General study points: Confirmation was lacking for SARS-CoV-2 specificity of second-wave clones that peaked on day 37. Contracting CD4+ clones sat mainly in CM and EM; CD8+ in EMRA.

The chain carries TRBV5-8 and TRBJ2-5; 7 positions agree with TRBD2. This receptor was obtained from a man aged 18-30 years who had mild COVID-19 (a few samples of this study predate the infection). Cell type and time point are not known. Sequencing used PBMCs or a T cell subset sorted from them (not recorded which). Written as DNA, the CDR3 is TGTGCCAGCAGCTATGCGGGGGAAGAGACCCAGTACTTC. This codes for CASSYAGEETQYF.